This TCR beta chain comes out of a study of T cell repertoires in cytomegalovirus infection. About the study: It was the public TCR beta signatures that indicated both CMV infection and matching HLA type. Study observations and caveats: Dominant in the ex vivo response were TCR beta clonotypes restricted by HLA-C and specific for CMV. Adding up the frequency of public TCR beta families identified people who carried CMV plus the relevant HLA.

With V trimmed by 2 bases and J by 4 bases, 7 bases remained unmatched. This CDR3 contains 15 residues. TCRdb itself ran the reads through MiXCR, one entry per CDR3 protein. The table records 200,000 to 250,000 distinct CDR3 sequences, roughly 22% of them present only once. Regarding this clonotype: The antigen remains undetermined.

The source material was CD8+ T cells from PBMCs. This chain joins TRBV6-7 and TRBJ2-7; 8 nucleotides align to TRBD2. TRBV6-7 is given ORF status, its function remaining uncertain. The receptor comes from a human donor in good health (CMV status not recorded). Some clones in this sample may be carry-over from other donors' samples. The CDR3 here is CASSYGTSFFYEQYF. The CDR3 DNA reads as TGTGCCAGCAGTTACGGGACTAGTTTCTTTTACGAGCAGTACTTC.